The entry that follows covers one TCR beta chain sequence. Its antigen is currently unknown. Trimming cost V 8 bases and J 7 bases; bases outside gene matches: 6. The germline V gene encodes CDR1 WNHNN and CDR2 SYGVQD (reference sequence). The CDR3 runs to 13 residues. This sample was included in a study of breast tumors, draining lymph nodes, adjacent tissues. Study results and caveats: Tumor TCR diversity was below lymph nodes but above nontumor tissue.

Axillary draining lymph nodes of breast cancer patients supplied the node samples. TCRdb re-called the multiplex PCR reads through MiXCR, storing one row per CDR3 protein. This table holds over 200,000 distinct CDR3 sequences, 30% to 35% found once. This chain links TRBV10-1 with TRBJ2-1; 9 positions match TRBD2. This TCR was sampled from a female donor with breast cancer. Some clones in this sample may be carry-over from other donors' samples. Sequenced: axillary lymph node tissue. The CDR3 here is CASGASGENEQFF. The CDR3 DNA reads TGCGCCAGCGGGGCTAGCGGGGAGAATGAGCAGTTCTTC.